The 23 T cell receptor beta chains presented below share a single source sample, sequenced in a study of blood T cell repertoires in COVID-19. Produced via immunoSEQ multiplex PCR; TCRdb's table is partial and in-frame only. The sample consists of about 210,000 clones, about 91% of them appearing once. The sequenced material came from peripheral blood. The receptor set was obtained from a man aged 25-45 years with acute or convalescent COVID-19.

V usage is TRBV7-9 and J usage is TRBJ1-1; D is possibly TRBD1 (6 bases). There are 13 residues in the CDR3. Trimming took 5 bases from V and 8 from J, leaving 15 bases between them. Germline CDR1 SEHNR, CDR2 FQNEAQ (reference sequence). CDR3 in DNA: TGTGCCAGCAGCCCAATAACAGGGACCGAAGCTTTCTTT. Translated: CASSPITGTEAFF.

The DNA for the CDR3 is TGTGCCAGTAGGGGGACAGGGCGGAGGACTGAAGCTTTCTTT. It specifies CASRGTGRRTEAFF. This sequence joins TRBV19 and TRBJ1-1; TRBD1 aligns across 9 bases. CDR3 length: 14 amino acids. Looked up from germline, CDR1 is LNHDA and CDR2 is SQIVND (reference sequence). After removal of 6 bases from V and 5 bases from J, the junction contained 7 bases not matched to a gene.

The chain joins TRBV6-6 to TRBJ2-7; the D gene is possibly TRBD1 (6 bases). This CDR3 comprises 14 residues. The V and J ends lost 2 bases and 1 base respectively, with 9 bases between them. Germline CDR1 reads MNHNY; CDR2 reads SVGAGI (reference sequence). The CDR3 region has the DNA TGTGCCAGCAGTTACAACAGGGCGTCCTACGAGCAGTACTTC. It yields the protein CASSYNRASYEQYF.

CDR3 DNA sequence: TGTGCCAGCAGTCCGGACAGAGGGCGAAGCTCCTATAATTCACCCCTCCACTTT. Translated: CASSPDRGRSSYNSPLHF. The chain uses TRBV5-5 and TRBJ1-6; TRBD1 is a possible D gene (6 bases). This CDR3 contains 18 residues. Per germline, CDR1 SGHKS and CDR2 YYEKEE (reference sequence). The V and J ends lost 5 bases and 0 bases respectively, with 18 bases between them. The full variable domain, completed using reference TRBV5-5 and TRBJ1-6, is DAGVTQSPTHLIKTRGQQVTLRCSPISGHKSVSWYQQVLGQGPQFIFQYYEKEERGRGNFPDRFSARQFPNYSSELNVNALLLGDSALYLCASSPDRGRSSYNSPLHFGNGTRLTVT.

The chain has TRBV30 and TRBJ2-5, with 7 bases fitting TRBD2. J gave up 2 bases and V 8 bases, and 8 bases lay outside the gene matches. Germline CDR1 and CDR2: GTSNPN and SVGIG (reference sequence). CDR3 length: 13 amino acids. The DNA for the CDR3 is TGTGCCCGCCAGGGACTAACTCAAGAGACCCAGTACTTC. Amino acids: CARQGLTQETQYF. Full variable domain (rest looked up from reference TRBV30 and TRBJ2-5): SQTIHQWPATLVQPVGSPLSLECTVEGTSNPNLYWYRQAAGRGLQLLFYSVGIGQISSEVPQNLSASRPQDRQFILSSKKLLLSDSGFYLCARQGLTQETQYFGPGTRLLVL.

The chain combines TRBV2 with TRBJ1-5; TRBD1 matches 8 bases. V lost 6 bases and J lost 9; bases outside the gene matches: 7. This CDR3 is built from 13 residues. CDR1 SNHLY and CDR2 FYNNEI come from the germline V gene. The CDR3 is CASRGTGSRPQHF. DNA of the CDR3: TGTGCCAGCAGGGGGACAGGTTCACGGCCCCAGCATTTT.

This chain uses TRBV15 with TRBJ1-2, with 7 bases identical to TRBD1. The CDR3 covers 16 residues. CDR1 and CDR2 from the germline V gene are LNHNV and YYDKDF (reference sequence). Trimming cost V 0 bases and J 8 bases; bases outside gene matches: 12. CDR3 sequence: CATSREMNRGSLGYTF. The CDR3 DNA reads as TGTGCCACCAGCAGAGAAATGAACAGGGGTTCGTTGGGCTACACCTTC. Filled out from reference TRBV15 and TRBJ1-2, the complete variable domain reads DAMVIQNPRYQVTQFGKPVTLSCSQTLNHNVMYWYQQKSSQAPKLLFHYYDKDFNNEADTPDNFQSRRPNTSFCFLDIRSPGLGDTAMYLCATSREMNRGSLGYTFGSGTRLTVV.

The chain links TRBV3-1 (or the pseudogene TRBV3-2) to TRBJ2-1, with 9 bases identical to TRBD2. This CDR3 has 14 residues. Unmatched junction bases numbered 6, after V lost 5 bases and J lost 7 bases. Germline V lookup: CDR1 LGHDT, CDR2 YNNKEL (reference sequence). The CDR3: CASSSSGGKNEQFF. The CDR3 DNA reads TGTGCCAGCAGCTCAAGCGGGGGGAAGAATGAGCAGTTCTTC.

This chain joins TRBV5-4 and TRBJ1-6, with D possibly matching TRBD1 (5 bases). V lost 4 bases to trimming and J lost 9 bases, with 14 bases between them. This CDR3 spans 14 amino acids. Germline CDR1 and CDR2: SGHNT and YYREEE (reference sequence). DNA of the CDR3: TGTGCCAGCAGCCCGGGGGGAGGCGGTTCACCCCTCCACTTT. This translates into CASSPGGGGSPLHF. Looking up the rest from reference TRBV5-4 and TRBJ1-6 gives the full variable domain: ETGVTQSPTHLIKTRGQQVTLRCSSQSGHNTVSWYQQALGQGPQFIFQYYREEENGRGNFPPRFSGLQFPNYSSELNVNALELDDSALYLCASSPGGGGSPLHFGNGTRLTVT.

The V and J genes are TRBV3-1 (or the pseudogene TRBV3-2) and TRBJ1-3; D gene ambiguous. V lost 1 base, J lost 0 bases, and 10 bases lay in between. Germline-derived CDR1 and CDR2 are LGHDT and YNNKEL (reference sequence). There are 16 residues in the CDR3. The CDR3 DNA is TGTGCCAGCAGCCAAGTTACCAGATCCTCTGGAAACACCATATATTTT. It codes for CASSQVTRSSGNTIYF.

The chain links TRBV24-1 to TRBJ2-5; D not certain. Germline V gives CDR1 KGHDR, CDR2 SFDVKD. This CDR3 spans 14 amino acids. Trimming shortened V by 4 bases and J by 0 bases, and 8 bases separated the two germline ends. CDR3 nucleotide sequence: TGTGCCACCAGTGAGGCTAGTCACCAAGAGACCCAGTACTTC. Residues: CATSEASHQETQYF.

The V call is TRBV6-5, the J call TRBJ1-4, with D unclear. The CDR3 contains 14 residues. CDR1 and CDR2 from the germline V gene are MNHEY and SVGAGI. V lost 2 bases and J 7 bases, leaving 11 bases between the germline ends. The CDR3 coding sequence is TGTGCCAGCAGTTACGCGTCGGAGGGTGAAAAACTGTTTTTT. It encodes CASSYASEGEKLFF.

The chain combines TRBV6-5 with TRBJ1-1; 7 bases align to TRBD1. Germline CDR1 and CDR2: MNHEY and SVGAGI. This CDR3 has 14 residues. With V trimmed by 0 bases and J by 4 bases, 2 bases remained unmatched. The CDR3: CASSYSAGGTEAFF. The DNA for the CDR3 is TGTGCCAGCAGTTACTCTGCAGGGGGCACTGAAGCTTTCTTT.

In its sample, this clone was seen once. This chain connects TRBV21-1 to TRBJ2-3; the table's D gene call, TRBD1, was not cross checked with the DNA. TRBV21-1 is marked as a pseudogene. The CDR3 has 17 residues. CDR3 in amino acids: CASSKVPGGEGTDTQYF. DNA for the CDR3: TGTGCCAGCAGCAAAGTCCCAGGGGGCGAAGGGACAGATACGCAGTATTTT.

This rearrangement joins TRBV12-3 or TRBV12-4 to TRBJ1-2; D possibly corresponds to TRBD1 (5 bases). The CDR3 loop spans 13 amino acids. Deletions cut 3 bases from V and 4 bases from J, with 9 bases between. The CDR3 region has the DNA TGTGCCAGCAGTTTTCGGGGGGGCTATGGCTACACCTTC. Translating it yields CASSFRGGYGYTF.

The J gene is TRBJ2-2, the V gene TRBV12-2; the table's D call, TRBD2, was not checked against the DNA. TRBV12-2 represents a pseudogene. CDR3 length: 16 amino acids. CDR3 loop: CASRYQREESTGELFF. The CDR3 DNA reads as TGTGCAAGTCGTTACCAGCGGGAGGAGAGCACCGGGGAGCTGTTTTTT.

V is TRBV3-1 (or the pseudogene TRBV3-2) and J is TRBJ2-5, with TRBD2 matching over 11 bases. The CDR3 is 13 residues long. V dropped 8 bases and J dropped 5; count of bases not matched to a gene: 4. CDR1 is LGHDT and CDR2 is YNNKEL in the germline V gene (reference sequence). The CDR3 DNA reads as TGTGCCAGCCGGGCTAGCGGGAGGGAGACCCAGTACTTC. Its protein product is CASRASGRETQYF.

The chain combines TRBV5-1 with TRBJ1-2; D is perhaps TRBD1 (5 bases). There are 16 residues in the CDR3. Germline CDR1 is SGHRS and CDR2 is YFSETQ. Trimming shortened V by 0 bases and J by 5 bases, and 17 bases separated the two germline ends. The CDR3 region is CASSLAGTGPGYGYTF. CDR3 DNA sequence: TGCGCCAGCAGCTTGGCTGGAACAGGCCCTGGATATGGCTACACCTTC. The whole variable domain, filled in from reference TRBV5-1 and TRBJ1-2, reads KAGVTQTPRYLIKTRGQQVTLSCSPISGHRSVSWYQQTPGQGLQFLFEYFSETQRNKGNFPGRFSGRQFSNSRSEMNVSTLELGDSALYLCASSLAGTGPGYGYTFGSGTRLTVV.

This clone was detected a few times. This chain joins TRBV28 and TRBJ1-6; D is unclear. The V gene lost 4 bases and the J gene lost 6 bases, with 19 bases spanning the gap. The germline CDR1 and CDR2 sequences are MDHEN and SYDVKM. CDR3 length: 17 residues. CDR3 coding DNA: TGTGCCAGCAGTTCGAATAAGGAGGGCGCGGGTAATTCACCCCTCCACTTT. Translating it yields CASSSNKEGAGNSPLHF.

The CDR3 DNA sequence: TGTGCCACACAACCAGGGGGCCAGGCAGATACGCAGTATTTT. This gives the protein CATQPGGQADTQYF. The chain has TRBV6-6 and TRBJ2-3, with TRBD1 identical over 8 bases. The germline V gene encodes CDR1 MNHNY and CDR2 SVGAGI (reference sequence). This CDR3 is built from 14 residues. V lost 10 bases and J lost 4; bases outside the gene matches: 10.

This chain joins TRBV27 and TRBJ2-7; 7 positions agree with TRBD2. Germline CDR1 and CDR2: MNHEY and SMNVEV (reference sequence). The ends lost 0 bases at V and 3 bases at J; junction bases unmatched: 5. The CDR3 is 15 amino acids. The CDR3 nucleotides read TGTGCCAGCAGTTTATCGGGAGGGCCCATCTACGAGCAGTACTTC. Its translation: CASSLSGGPIYEQYF.

The chain employs TRBV5-1 and TRBJ2-7, with a weak D call TRBD1 (6 bases). Trimming took 4 bases from V and 6 from J, leaving 11 bases between them. Per the germline V gene, CDR1 is SGHRS and CDR2 is YFSETQ. The CDR3 spans 12 residues. This CDR3 reads CASSSTGREQYF. In nucleotides, the CDR3 is TGCGCCAGCAGCAGTACAGGGCGCGAGCAGTACTTC.

V is TRBV3-1 (or the pseudogene TRBV3-2) and J is TRBJ1-1; a weak D match, TRBD1 (6 bases). Per the germline V gene, CDR1 is LGHDT and CDR2 is YNNKEL (reference sequence). The ends were cut back, 4 bases at V and 11 bases at J, with 17 bases in the middle. This CDR3 has 13 residues. The DNA for the CDR3 is TGTGCCAGCAGCCTACGGGCGGGGGCGTTTGCTTTCTTT. This translates into CASSLRAGAFAFF.